Shown below are 14 T cell receptor beta chains from a single sample sequenced in a study of blood T cell dynamics during melanoma immunotherapy. Clones were sequenced by immunoSEQ multiplex PCR, and TCRdb holds only the in-frame ones, with some missing. The sample holds about 8,500 clones, approximately 80% seen once. Time point here: pre-treatment baseline. Sequences were derived from blood, sampled from a patient treated with checkpoint blockade. The receptors stem from a human donor with melanoma.

The chain uses TRBV18 and TRBJ1-1, with TRBD1 as a possible D gene (6 bases). The V end was cut by 5 bases, the J end by 4 bases, with 14 bases between. Germline CDR1 is KGHSH and CDR2 is LQKENI. The CDR3 contains 14 residues. CDR3 sequence: CASSSDRTITEAFF. In DNA form, the CDR3 reads TGTGCCAGCTCATCGGACAGAACCATCACTGAAGCTTTCTTT.

The chain combines TRBV6-5 with TRBJ2-1, with D possibly matching TRBD1 (6 bases). Germline V gene sequence: CDR1 MNHEY, CDR2 SVGAGI. Trimming cost V 6 bases and J 0 bases, with 12 bases left between them. This CDR3 is built from 15 residues. The CDR3 DNA reads as TGTGCCAGCAGGCCTACAGGGCTCTCCTACAATGAGCAGTTCTTC. It translates to CASRPTGLSYNEQFF.

J is TRBJ2-5 and V is TRBV9; D remains ambiguous. The assigned J gene may be wrong: the sequence end matches TRBJ2-7 better. Germline CDR1 is SGDLS and CDR2 is YYNGEE. The CDR3 is 14 amino acids. CDR3 region: CASSVEWNNYEQYF. In nucleotides, the CDR3 is TGTGCCAGCAGCGTAGAATGGAACAACTACGAGCAGTACTTC.

The chain links TRBV7-9 to TRBJ2-1, with TRBD2 matching 16 bases. The CDR3 has 16 residues. Looked up from germline, CDR1 is SEHNR and CDR2 is FQNEAQ (reference sequence). The V gene end was trimmed by 5 bases and the J gene end by 9 bases; junction bases not matched to a gene: 7. The CDR3 bases are TGTGCCAGCAGCCCGGAGGGACTAGCGGGAGGGCTTGAGCAGTTCTTC. It translates to CASSPEGLAGGLEQFF.

The chain joins TRBV5-1 to TRBJ2-7, with TRBD2 identical over 14 bases. With 1 base clipped from V and 5 bases from J, the junction kept 5 bases outside the gene matches. CDR1 SGHRS and CDR2 YFSETQ come from the germline V gene. The CDR3 consists of 16 residues. The CDR3 loop reads CASSLRLAGGLHEQYF. The CDR3 DNA reads TGCGCCAGCAGCTTGAGACTAGCGGGGGGGTTGCACGAGCAGTACTTC.

The V and J genes are TRBV18 and TRBJ2-3; the D gene is possibly TRBD2 (6 bases). The germline V and J ends were trimmed by 3 bases and 2 bases, with 12 bases remaining between them. The CDR3 is made up of 15 amino acids. CDR1 KGHSH and CDR2 LQKENI come from the germline V gene. This CDR3 is CASSPEGLPTDTQYF. For the CDR3, the DNA is TGTGCCAGCTCACCGGAGGGGCTCCCCACAGATACGCAGTATTTT.

The V call is TRBV7-2, the J call TRBJ2-5, with 7 bases aligning to TRBD2. Trimming removed 5 bases from V and 3 bases from J; junction bases left unmatched: 9. The germline CDR1 and CDR2 sequences are SGHTA and FQGNSA. The CDR3 is 15 residues long. The CDR3, as DNA: TGTGCCAGCAGCCAACGGGCAGGGAGGGAAGAGACCCAGTACTTC. It yields the protein CASSQRAGREETQYF.

The J gene is TRBJ1-2, the V gene TRBV29-1, with no clear D. V was clipped by 5 bases and J by 7 bases, with 14 bases between them. The length of the CDR3 is 12 residues. Per the germline V gene, CDR1 is SQVTM and CDR2 is ANQGSEA. In DNA, the CDR3 is TGCAGCGTTCAAAGGTACCCCGCTGGCTACACCTTC. Its translation: CSVQRYPAGYTF.

The chain recombines TRBV28 with TRBJ2-7, with TRBD2 as a possible D gene (6 bases). Trimming shortened V by 4 bases and J by 2 bases, and 15 bases separated the two germline ends. Germline CDR1 is MDHEN and CDR2 is SYDVKM. The CDR3 runs to 15 residues. CDR3 nucleotide sequence: TGTGCCAGCAGTTCCCCGGGGCGGGGAGCCTACGAGCAGTACTTC. Its protein is CASSSPGRGAYEQYF.

V is TRBV6-1 and J is TRBJ2-5; D might be TRBD1 (5 bases). The DNA matches TRBJ2-7 better at its end, which makes the J call doubtful. The CDR3 extends over 14 amino acids. Germline assignment: CDR1 MNHNS and CDR2 SASEGT. CDR3 DNA sequence: TGTGCCAGCAGACCCCAGGGTAACTCCTACGAGCAGTACTTC. Translation gives CASRPQGNSYEQYF.

The CDR3 coding sequence is TGTGCCAGCAGTGCCCTTGGGGGGCGGGTTCAGCCCCAGCATTTT. Translation: CASSALGGRVQPQHF. J is TRBJ1-5 and V is TRBV6-1; D is perhaps TRBD1 (6 bases). V was pared by 4 bases and J by 6 bases, with 16 bases between. The V gene's germline CDR1 is MNHNS and CDR2 SASEGT. The CDR3 runs 15 residues.

This clone occurred a few times. V usage is TRBV19 and J usage is TRBJ1-6; TRBD1 might be the D (5 bases). The CDR3 has 15 amino acids. Germline CDR1 and CDR2: LNHDA and SQIVND (reference sequence). Trimming stripped 7 bases from V and 6 bases from J, with 16 bases between. CDR3 sequence (DNA): TGTGCCAGTACCCCTCGAGGGGAAGGTAATTCACCCCTCCACTTT. It translates to CASTPRGEGNSPLHF.

V and J are TRBV27 and TRBJ2-7, with 9 nucleotides matching TRBD2. The CDR3 covers 15 residues. V was pared by 0 bases and J by 4 bases, with 4 bases of the junction left unmatched. In germline, CDR1 is MNHEY, CDR2 SMNVEV (reference sequence). Here the CDR3 reads CASSLSAGGPYEQYF. The CDR3 DNA reads TGTGCCAGCAGTTTATCGGCGGGAGGGCCGTACGAGCAGTACTTC.

This clone was picked up one time. This rearrangement joins TRBV7-3 to TRBJ2-7, with D maybe TRBD2 (6 bases). Trimming pared 3 bases from V and 6 bases from J, leaving 18 bases between. This CDR3 region has 15 residues. CDR1 is SGHTA and CDR2 is FQGTGA in the germline V gene. CDR3 in amino acids: CASSFQAARESEQYF. In DNA, the CDR3 is TGTGCCAGCAGCTTCCAGGCTGCACGGGAGAGCGAGCAGTACTTC.